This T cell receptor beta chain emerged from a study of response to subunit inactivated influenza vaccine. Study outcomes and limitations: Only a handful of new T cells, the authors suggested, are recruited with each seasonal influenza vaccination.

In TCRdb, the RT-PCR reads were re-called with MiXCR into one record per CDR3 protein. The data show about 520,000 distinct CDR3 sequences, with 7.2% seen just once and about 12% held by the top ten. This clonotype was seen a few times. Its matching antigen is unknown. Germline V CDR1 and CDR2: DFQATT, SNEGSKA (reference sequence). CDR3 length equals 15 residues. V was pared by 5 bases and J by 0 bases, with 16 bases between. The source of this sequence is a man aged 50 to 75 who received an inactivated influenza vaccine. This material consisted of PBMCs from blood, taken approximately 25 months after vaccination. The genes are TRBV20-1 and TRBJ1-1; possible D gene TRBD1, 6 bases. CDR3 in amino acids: CSALVGAQVNTEAFF. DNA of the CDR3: TGCAGTGCTTTGGTGGGGGCCCAAGTGAACACTGAAGCTTTCTTT.